A single sample gave rise to the 29 T cell receptor beta chains below, sequenced in a study of T cell responses to AZD1222 COVID-19 vaccine. Here immunoSEQ multiplex PCR was the method, and the copy in TCRdb shows in-frame clones only, minus some. The profile shows fewer than 90,000 clones, 86% of them singletons. Source: peripheral blood, taken 28 days after the second AZD1222 dose. Every receptor here comes from an adult who received the AZD1222 COVID-19 vaccine.

The chain joins TRBV5-4 to TRBJ2-5, with D maybe TRBD1 (5 bases). V dropped 0 bases and J dropped 5 bases, with 8 bases sitting between them. This CDR3 contains 13 residues. Germline lookup yields CDR1 SGHNT and CDR2 YYREEE (reference sequence). The CDR3: CASSLEGRETQYF. The CDR3 coding sequence is TGTGCCAGCAGCTTGGAGGGGCGGGAGACCCAGTACTTC.

Turning to this clone: The junction shows a germline mismatch at one end, possibly a read error. The chain employs TRBV9 and TRBJ2-5; D assignment may be TRBD1 or TRBD2 (5 bases each). The CDR3 sequence is 13 residues long. Germline V lookup: CDR1 SGDLS, CDR2 YYNGEE. The CDR3 coding sequence is TGTGCCAGCAGCGGGGACCCCCAAGGGACCCAGTACTTC. Protein: CASSGDPQGTQYF.

This rearrangement joins TRBV27 to TRBJ1-1, with 7 bases aligning to TRBD1. Germline V gives CDR1 MNHEY, CDR2 SMNVEV (reference sequence). The CDR3 is made up of 15 amino acids. After removal of 3 bases from V and 1 base from J, the junction contained 5 bases not matched to a gene. As DNA, the CDR3 is TGTGCCAGCAGTTTTGAGGGGGCGAGGAACACTGAAGCTTTCTTT. Its protein product is CASSFEGARNTEAFF.

The V gene is TRBV28, the J gene TRBJ1-2; D gene uncertain. Between the trimmed V and J ends, which lost 7 bases and 8 bases, there was a span of 17 bases. Germline-derived CDR1 and CDR2 are MDHEN and SYDVKM. The CDR3 length is 13 residues. Here the CDR3 reads CASTTLAVRGYTF. The CDR3 bases are TGTGCCAGCACCACCCTAGCAGTGAGGGGCTACACCTTC.

The chain recombines TRBV7-2 with TRBJ2-7, with TRBD2 matching 7 bases. The CDR3 is 14 amino acids. The germline V gene encodes CDR1 SGHTA and CDR2 FQGNSA. J was trimmed by 4 bases and V by 8 bases; bases with no gene match: 11. Here the CDR3 reads CASGSASGIYEQYF. The CDR3 DNA reads as TGTGCCAGCGGATCCGCTAGCGGAATATACGAGCAGTACTTC.

The chain links TRBV5-4 to TRBJ1-1; 9 bases align to TRBD1. Losses at the gene ends were 2 bases for V and 5 bases for J; bases not matched to a gene: 4. This CDR3 has 14 amino acids. Germline V gene lookup returns CDR1 SGHNT and CDR2 YYREEE (reference sequence). The CDR3 nucleotides are TGTGCCAGCAGCTTACAGGGGGCCGGAACTGAAGCTTTCTTT. Translation gives CASSLQGAGTEAFF.

This sequence joins TRBV19 and TRBJ1-5; D is perhaps TRBD1 (5 bases). CDR1 and CDR2 from the germline V gene are LNHDA and SQIVND (reference sequence). The CDR3 has 12 residues. Trimming pared 6 bases from V and 3 bases from J, leaving 6 bases between. The CDR3 loop is CASRGPNQPQHF. DNA for the CDR3: TGTGCCAGTAGGGGACCCAATCAGCCCCAGCATTTT. The whole variable domain, filled in from reference TRBV19 and TRBJ1-5, reads DGGITQSPKYLFRKEGQNVTLSCEQNLNHDAMYWYRQDPGQGLRLIYYSQIVNDFQKGDIAEGYSVSREKKESFPLTVTSAQKNPTAFYLCASRGPNQPQHFGDGTRLSIL.

The chain has TRBV3-1 (or the pseudogene TRBV3-2) and TRBJ2-1; no definite D call. V was trimmed by 4 bases and J by 6 bases, leaving 10 bases between them. CDR1 is LGHDT, CDR2 YNNKEL, per germline (reference sequence). This CDR3 is built from 13 residues. CDR3 loop: CASSLLDFNEQFF. The CDR3 DNA sequence: TGTGCCAGCAGCCTGCTAGATTTCAATGAGCAGTTCTTC.

V is TRBV5-4 and J is TRBJ2-1, with 11 bases matching TRBD2. Germline loops: CDR1 SGHNT, CDR2 YYREEE (reference sequence). The CDR3 is 16 residues long. V shed 0 bases and J 4 bases; nucleotides not matched to a gene: 3. In DNA form, the CDR3 reads TGTGCCAGCAGCTTGGGGGGACTAGCGGTATACAATGAGCAGTTCTTC. Amino acids: CASSLGGLAVYNEQFF.

As DNA, the CDR3 is TGTGCCGCCGGGAGGGAGGGGTCCTACGAGCAGTACTTC. Translating it yields CAAGREGSYEQYF. This rearrangement joins TRBV6-5 to TRBJ2-7; 8 bases align to TRBD2. V lost 11 bases, J lost 1 base, and 7 bases stayed unmatched. CDR3 length: 13 amino acids. Germline CDR1 and CDR2: MNHEY and SVGAGI.

The chain joins TRBV28 to TRBJ1-2; no reliable D call. Germline V gives CDR1 MDHEN, CDR2 SYDVKM. Trimming left V 3 bases short and J 0 bases short, with 5 bases between. CDR3 length: 13 residues. CDR3 in DNA: TGTGCCAGCAGTTTGGTCACTAACTATGGCTACACCTTC. Translation: CASSLVTNYGYTF.

This clone was seen once. V gene TRBV12-3 or TRBV12-4 combines with J gene TRBJ2-1; D is possibly TRBD1 (6 bases). V lost 6 bases, J lost 4 bases, and 10 bases lay in between. This CDR3 spans 13 amino acids. The CDR3: CASRPGQYNEQFF. CDR3 coding DNA: TGTGCCAGCAGGCCCGGACAGTACAATGAGCAGTTCTTC.

The rearrangement joins TRBV30 to TRBJ2-3; tentative D call: TRBD2 (6 bases). Germline CDR1 and CDR2: GTSNPN and SVGIG (reference sequence). The V end lost 8 bases, the J end lost 5 bases, and 14 bases lay between the germline ends. The CDR3 runs 12 residues. The CDR3 bases are TGTGCCACAAGGAGGGCCGTAGATACGCAGTATTTT. It yields the protein CATRRAVDTQYF.

The gene calls are TRBV11-2 and TRBJ2-3, with TRBD2 matching over 10 bases. The CDR3 length is 16 residues. Trimming took 5 bases from V and 1 from J; bases not matched to a gene: 6. CDR1 is SGHAT, CDR2 FQNNGV, per germline. The CDR3 coding sequence is TGTGCCAGCAGCCGACTAGCGGGCCCGCGCACAGATACGCAGTATTTT. This gives the protein CASSRLAGPRTDTQYF.

The CDR3 DNA is TGTGCCAGCAGTCTGACAGAGAACACTGAAGCTTTCTTT. This codes for CASSLTENTEAFF. V usage is TRBV6-1 and J usage is TRBJ1-1; perhaps TRBD1 as D (5 bases). The CDR3 covers 13 residues. Germline CDR1 reads MNHNS; CDR2 reads SASEGT. V was cut by 5 bases and J by 1 base, with 8 bases left in between.

The chain combines TRBV7-2 with TRBJ2-1; D not resolved. Germline V lookup: CDR1 SGHTA, CDR2 FQGNSA. The V and J ends lost 3 bases and 8 bases respectively, with 5 bases between them. There are 11 residues in the CDR3. Written as DNA, the CDR3 is TGTGCCAGCAGCTTCGGCGATGAGCAGTTCTTC. Encoded protein: CASSFGDEQFF.

The chain combines TRBV5-1 with TRBJ1-2, with D hard to call. This CDR3 is 13 amino acids long. V was shortened by 2 bases and J by 0 bases, with 5 bases between the two germline ends. Germline CDR1 is SGHRS and CDR2 is YFSETQ. The CDR3 region has the DNA TGCGCCAGCAGCTTCGGGACTAACTATGGCTACACCTTC. Its translation: CASSFGTNYGYTF.

The chain has TRBV10-3 and TRBJ1-4, with 7 positions matching TRBD1. Looked up from germline, CDR1 is ENHRY and CDR2 is SYGVKD. Trimming took 11 bases from V and 3 from J; bases not matched to a gene: 6. The CDR3 contains 13 residues. The CDR3 DNA sequence: TGTGCCGTGGGGGGACAGCCTAATGAAAAACTGTTTTTT. Its translation is CAVGGQPNEKLFF.

The CDR3: CASSQGGEEQYF. The CDR3 bases are TGTGCCAGCAGCCAGGGAGGGGAAGAGCAGTACTTC. This sequence joins TRBV3-1 (or the pseudogene TRBV3-2) and TRBJ2-7; 7 bases line up with TRBD2. From germline, CDR1 is LGHDT and CDR2 YNNKEL (reference sequence). This CDR3 is 12 amino acids long. V lost 3 bases, J lost 7 bases, and 3 bases stayed unmatched.

Of note for this clone: The sample has other DNA sequences that encode this CDR3 too. This chain links TRBV7-9 with TRBJ1-6, with 8 bases matching TRBD1. This CDR3 contains 14 residues. CDR1 is SEHNR and CDR2 is FQNEAQ in the germline V gene (reference sequence). Germline trimming cut 3 bases from V and 6 bases from J; bases unmatched to any gene: 1. The CDR3 DNA is TGTGCCAGCAGCTTGGGACAGGTTAATTCACCCCTCCACTTT. It specifies CASSLGQVNSPLHF.

J is TRBJ1-2 and V is TRBV5-5, with TRBD1 as a possible D gene (6 bases). Deletions cut 4 bases from V and 0 bases from J, with 19 bases between. There are 17 residues in the CDR3. CDR1 and CDR2 (germline): SGHKS, YYEKEE (reference sequence). As DNA, the CDR3 is TGTGCCAGCAGCGGCGAGCAATGGACAGAAGCTAACTATGGCTACACCTTC. It specifies CASSGEQWTEANYGYTF. Supplemented by reference TRBV5-5 and TRBJ1-2, the full variable domain reads DAGVTQSPTHLIKTRGQQVTLRCSPISGHKSVSWYQQVLGQGPQFIFQYYEKEERGRGNFPDRFSARQFPNYSSELNVNALLLGDSALYLCASSGEQWTEANYGYTFGSGTRLTVV.

This chain uses TRBV7-3 with TRBJ1-3, with 8 bases identical to TRBD1. The CDR3 totals 16 residues. V lost 5 bases to trimming and J lost 0 bases; unmatched junction nucleotides: 6. The germline V gene has CDR1 SGHTA and CDR2 FQGTGA. The CDR3 DNA follows: TGTGCCAGCAGCCCGACAGGGGCCTCCTCTGGAAACACCATATATTTT. This codes for CASSPTGASSGNTIYF.

This clone has just a few counts. The J gene is TRBJ1-1, the V gene TRBV27; D remains unclear. Trimming pared 2 bases from V and 3 bases from J, leaving 10 bases between. The CDR3 is 14 amino acids. CDR1 and CDR2 (germline): MNHEY, SMNVEV (reference sequence). The CDR3 loop reads CASSLGGWDTEAFF. CDR3 nucleotide sequence: TGTGCCAGCAGTTTAGGCGGGTGGGACACTGAAGCTTTCTTT.

This clone occurred a few times. V gene TRBV5-1 combines with J gene TRBJ1-2; D is ambiguous. Trimming left V 4 bases short and J 3 bases short, with 13 bases between. Germline values: CDR1 SGHRS, CDR2 YFSETQ. This CDR3 is 14 amino acids long. CDR3 protein: CASSPDTRDYGYTF. CDR3 DNA: TGCGCCAGCAGCCCAGATACCCGGGACTATGGCTACACCTTC.

The chain employs TRBV7-9 and TRBJ1-2; D gene unclear. The CDR3 contains 15 residues. Germline V gives CDR1 SEHNR, CDR2 FQNEAQ (reference sequence). Trimming took 1 base from V and 2 from J, leaving 11 bases between them. The CDR3 DNA reads as TGTGCCAGCAGCTTAGGGGCAGGATTAAACTATGGCTACACCTTC. This codes for CASSLGAGLNYGYTF. Complete variable domain (other parts from reference TRBV7-9 and TRBJ1-2): DTGVSQNPRHKITKRGQNVTFRCDPISEHNRLYWYRQTLGQGPEFLTYFQNEAQLEKSRLLSDRFSAERPKGSFSTLEIQRTEQGDSAMYLCASSLGAGLNYGYTFGSGTRLTVV.

The chain couples TRBV5-6 to TRBJ1-4, with D uncertain. This CDR3 spans 16 amino acids. Between the trimmed V and J ends, which lost 1 base and 7 bases, there was a span of 17 bases. Germline CDR1 and CDR2: SGHDT and YYEEEE. CDR3 nucleotide sequence: TGTGCCAGCAGCTTGTCCCCGACCGCCGTAGGTGAAAAACTGTTTTTT. It specifies CASSLSPTAVGEKLFF.

The chain couples TRBV15 to TRBJ2-6; D possibly uses TRBD1 or TRBD2 (6 bases each). Germline CDR1 reads LNHNV; CDR2 reads YYDKDF (reference sequence). The CDR3 is 16 residues long. Between the trimmed V and J ends, which lost 3 bases and 5 bases, there was a span of 14 bases. CDR3 sequence reads: CATSSPPGGRANVLTF. CDR3 bases: TGTGCCACCAGCAGCCCCCCCGGGGGCAGGGCCAACGTCCTGACTTTC.

The chain recombines TRBV19 with TRBJ2-3; no definite D call. The CDR3 has 15 residues. Germline CDR1 LNHDA, CDR2 SQIVND (reference sequence). The ends were cut back, 5 bases at V and 7 bases at J, with 19 bases in the middle. As DNA, the CDR3 is TGTGCCAGTAGTCCCCCCGGGCGGACGCGGAATACGCAGTATTTT. Its translation is CASSPPGRTRNTQYF.

The table lists this clone with a few counts. The V call is TRBV5-5, the J call TRBJ1-3; D not certain. Germline CDR1 SGHKS, CDR2 YYEKEE (reference sequence). V was cut by 3 bases and J by 0 bases, with 7 bases left in between. This CDR3 has 14 residues. The CDR3 loop reads CASSSTTSGNTIYF. CDR3 nucleotide sequence: TGTGCCAGCAGCTCAACCACCTCTGGAAACACCATATATTTT.